The T cell receptor beta chain under discussion was sequenced for a study of identical twins. Template switching created a universal primer site, and the cDNA included unique molecular identifiers. TCRdb analysed the 5' RACE reads with MiXCR anew, one entry per CDR3 protein. The table lists more than 1.5 million distinct CDR3 sequences, roughly a third of them singletons. Notes on the study in general: It was out-of-frame TCR alpha sharing in monozygotic twins that models underestimated. While abundant cord blood beta clonotypes carried fewer insertions, memory repertoires showed no such pattern. The degree of excess twin sharing was weaker in beta out-of-frame sequences.

This CDR3 comprises 16 residues. Germline CDR1 SGHVS, CDR2 FQNEAQ. The V gene end was trimmed by 6 bases and the J gene end by 1 base; junction bases not matched to a gene: 7. In regard to this clonotype: Its antigen remains unknown.

The chain is built from TRBV7-8 and TRBJ1-5, with 9 nucleotides matching TRBD1. The sequenced sample consisted of cord blood. The receptor was isolated from a newborn girl in good health. The CDR3 coding sequence is TGTGCCAGCAGGGGGGACAGGGTGGGGAGCAATCAGCCCCAGCATTTT. This sequence encodes CASRGDRVGSNQPQHF.